Listed below are T cell receptor beta chains from one sample, sequenced in a study of technical replicates of blood from a handful of donors. Clones were sequenced by immunoSEQ multiplex PCR, and TCRdb holds only the in-frame ones, with some missing. The data show about 83,000 clones, about 91% seen once. Material: T cells isolated from PBMCs. These receptors came from a human donor in good health. CDR3s include the opening cysteine and the closing phenylalanine or tryptophan. The D gene is left open where the match is weak. The listing skips clone size in some rows; elsewhere it reads once, few, many or a size class.

d_call j_call v_call clone_size cdr3_nt cdr3_aa
- TRBJ2-3 TRBV6-4 - TGTGCCAGCAGTTCGAGGAGCTTCACAGATACGCAGTATTTT CASSSRSFTDTQYF
TRBD2 TRBJ2-1 TRBV9 - TGTGCCAGCAGCGTCGCGACTAGCGGGAGTTACAATGAGCAGTTCTTC CASSVATSGSYNEQFF
- TRBJ2-7 TRBV6-5 - TGTGCCAGCAGTCTAGCTTCCACGGGGGTGGGGGAGCAGTACTTC CASSLASTGVGEQYF
- TRBJ2-3 TRBV5-1 - TGCGCCAGCAGCTTGGATGGGCTCAAGAATACGCAGTATTTT CASSLDGLKNTQYF
- TRBJ1-2 TRBV7-9 - TGTGCCAGCAGCACGACAAGGGGGAGAAACTATGGCTACACCTTC CASSTTRGRNYGYTF
- TRBJ2-2 TRBV10-2 - TGCGCCTTCTCGGAGGGAAGGTCGTGGATAAACACCGGGGAGCTGTTTTTT CAFSEGRSWINTGELFF
- TRBJ2-5 TRBV7-3 - TGTGCCGGCAAACCGAAAGTCCCAAGGGGCCAAGAGACCCAGTACTTC CAGKPKVPRGQETQYF
TRBD1 TRBJ1-2 TRBV2 - TGTGCCAGCAGTCCTCGACAGGGGGGCTATGGCTACACCTTC CASSPRQGGYGYTF
TRBD1 TRBJ2-7 TRBV14 - TGTGCCAGCAGCCAAGGACAGGGGATCTCCTACGAGCAGTACTTC CASSQGQGISYEQYF
TRBD1 TRBJ2-1 TRBV4-1 - TGCGCCAGCAGCCACGGACAGGGCCTCGATGAGCAGTTCTTC CASSHGQGLDEQFF
TRBD1 TRBJ1-1 TRBV7-3 - TGTGCCAGCAGCTTTGACAGGGTCATGAACACTGAAGCTTTCTTT CASSFDRVMNTEAFF
TRBD2 TRBJ2-5 TRBV28 - TGTGCCAGCAGTTGGGGGGTTCCTAGCGGGAGGGCGTACCAAGAGACCCAGTACTTC CASSWGVPSGRAYQETQYF
- TRBJ2-1 TRBV7-7 - TGTGCCAGCAGTCCGGGGAACAATGAGCAGTTCTTC CASSPGNNEQFF
TRBD1 TRBJ1-5 TRBV5-6 - TGTGCCAGCAACCTATATACAGGGGAAGGGGGAAATCAGCCCCAGCATTTT CASNLYTGEGGNQPQHF
- TRBJ1-5 TRBV29-1 - TGCAGCGTAAAGACAGTCTCAGGGCCCCAGCATTTT CSVKTVSGPQHF
- TRBJ2-3 TRBV5-1 - TGCGCCAGCAGCAGGGGTGGCGGGGTTAGCACAGATACGCAGTATTTT CASSRGGGVSTDTQYF
- TRBJ1-1 TRBV7-3 - TGTGCCAGCAAAGGGGCGGGAGCGGGCACTGAAGCTTTCTTT CASKGAGAGTEAFF
- TRBJ1-6 TRBV5-4 - TGTGCCAGCAGCATTGGGGGCAGGGCTAAGAATTCACCCCTCCACTTT CASSIGGRAKNSPLHF
TRBD2 TRBJ2-1 TRBV2 - TGTGCCAGCAGTTCAGCGGGGGTGATCCACAATGAGCAGTTCTTC CASSSAGVIHNEQFF
- TRBJ2-7 TRBV14 - TGTGCCAGCAGTCCTTCCCTTACGAGCCCCTACGAGCAGTACTTC CASSPSLTSPYEQYF
- TRBJ1-2 TRBV28 - TGTGCCAGCAGTTTTTTGGGGGCGCGAGGCTACACCTTC CASSFLGARGYTF
- TRBJ2-5 TRBV10-1 - TGCGCCAGCAGTGAGTCCGGGACAAAAGAAGAGACCCAGTACTTC CASSESGTKEETQYF
- TRBJ2-3 TRBV10-1 - TGCGCCAGCAGGAAAAAACAGGGCACAGATACGCAGTATTTT CASRKKQGTDTQYF
- TRBJ1-6 TRBV7-2 once TGTGCCAGCAGCAGCGTCAGCTCCTATAATTCACCCCTCCACTTT CASSSVSSYNSPLHF
- TRBJ1-1 TRBV11-2 - TGTGCCAGCAGCTTGGGACAAGCGAACACTGAAGCTTTCTTT CASSLGQANTEAFF
- TRBJ1-5 TRBV10-3 once TGTGCCATCAGTGACTTCTATCAGGGCAGCAATCAGCCCCAGCATTTT CAISDFYQGSNQPQHF
- TRBJ2-5 TRBV28 - TGTGCCAGCAGCGGCCGCGGACAGCTTCAAGAGACCCAGTACTTC CASSGRGQLQETQYF
TRBD2 TRBJ2-7 TRBV5-5 - TGTGCCAGCAGCTTGGGGACTAGCGGGACCTACGAGCAGTACTTC CASSLGTSGTYEQYF
TRBD2 TRBJ2-7 TRBV7-9 - TGTGCCAGCAGCTCCCAAGGACTAGCGGGAAACGAGCAGTACTTC CASSSQGLAGNEQYF
- TRBJ1-5 TRBV10-2 - TGCGCCAGCAGTGAAGGTAGGGGCCAGCCCCAGCATTTT CASSEGRGQPQHF
- TRBJ1-2 TRBV15 - TGTGCCACCAGCAGAGATCACGGAGCATCTAACTATGGCTACACCTTC CATSRDHGASNYGYTF
- TRBJ1-4 TRBV2 - TGTGCCAGCAGCGGGGCTGGGACTTACAGTGAAAAACTGTTTTTT CASSGAGTYSEKLFF
- TRBJ2-2 TRBV6-5 - TGTGCCAGCAGTTACCAAGGGGTCCACACCGGGGAGCTGTTTTTT CASSYQGVHTGELFF
- TRBJ2-7 TRBV11-2 - TGTGCCAGCAGCTTTGAGGGGGACCTAGGTGGGGAGCAGTACTTC CASSFEGDLGGEQYF
TRBD2 TRBJ2-1 TRBV5-1 - TGCGCCAGCAACTTCGGGGGGTACAATGAGCAGTTCTTC CASNFGGYNEQFF
TRBD1 TRBJ1-5 TRBV6-5 - TGTGCCAGCAGTCCCTGGGGACAGGCCTATTCCCCCCAGCATTTT CASSPWGQAYSPQHF
TRBD2 TRBJ2-3 TRBV29-1 - TGCAGCGTCGCAGGGACTAGCGGAACAGATACGCAGTATTTT CSVAGTSGTDTQYF
TRBD2 TRBJ2-7 TRBV7-8 - TGTGCCAGCAGCTTAGGCGGGAGCTACTCCTACGAGCAGTACTTC CASSLGGSYSYEQYF
- TRBJ2-2 TRBV10-1 - TGCGCCAGCAGTGAGTGGGGGCTGGCCACCGGGGAGCTGTTTTTT CASSEWGLATGELFF
TRBD1 TRBJ2-2 TRBV5-1 - TGCGCCAGCAGTTCCGGGACAGTTGAACCCGGGGAGCTGTTTTTT CASSSGTVEPGELFF
TRBD2 TRBJ2-3 TRBV6-4 once TGTGCCAGCAGCGGGGAGGGGACCCACACAGATACGCAGTATTTT CASSGEGTHTDTQYF
- TRBJ1-1 TRBV7-6 - TGTGCCAGCAGCTTATATAGGGGGAACACTGAAGCTTTCTTT CASSLYRGNTEAFF
- TRBJ2-7 TRBV6-1 - TGTGCCAGCGAGGATCGGCCCTCGGGGGAGCAGTACTTC CASEDRPSGEQYF
- TRBJ1-1 TRBV6-1 - TGTGCCAGCAGACACCGCCCGAGCGACACTGAAGCTTTCTTT CASRHRPSDTEAFF
- TRBJ1-2 TRBV30 - TGTGCCTGGAGTCGGGAGGGCGGAAGTACTAACTATGGCTACACCTTC CAWSREGGSTNYGYTF
- TRBJ1-1 TRBV7-9 once TGTGCCAGCAGCTTAGGCAGTGAAGCTTTCTTT CASSLGSEAFF
- TRBJ1-2 TRBV29-1 - TGCAGCGTTGGGGGGGACGGCTACACCTTC CSVGGDGYTF
TRBD1 TRBJ2-7 TRBV11-2 - TGTGCCAGCAGCTTCACAGGGGGCCGGCAGCAGTACTTC CASSFTGGRQQYF
- TRBJ1-1 TRBV6-1 - TGTGCCAGCAGTGTCTTTGGCAACACTGAAGCTTTCTTT CASSVFGNTEAFF
TRBD1 TRBJ1-6 TRBV7-2 - TGTGCCAGCAGCTTAGAGGGACAGGTATGGTCCCTCCACTTT CASSLEGQVWSLHF
- TRBJ1-1 TRBV10-1 - TGCGCCAGCAGTGAATTTGGAGTTAACACTGAAGCTTTCTTT CASSEFGVNTEAFF
- TRBJ2-3 TRBV4-2 - TGTGCCAGCAGCCCGCCGGGAGCTAGCACAGATACGCAGTATTTT CASSPPGASTDTQYF
TRBD2 TRBJ2-7 TRBV5-1 - TGCGCCAGCAGCTTGTCCGGTCTAGCGGGAGACCCCGAGCAGTACTTC CASSLSGLAGDPEQYF
TRBD2 TRBJ2-3 TRBV6-4 - TGTGCCAGCAGCTACCCCCCGGGACTAGCATCAGATACGCAGTATTTT CASSYPPGLASDTQYF
TRBD1 TRBJ2-7 TRBV5-1 - TGCGCCAGCAGGAGAGAGGGGGCGGCCATCTACGAGCAGTACTTC CASRREGAAIYEQYF
- TRBJ2-6 TRBV10-3 - TGTGCCATCAGTGGACAGAGCTCTGGGGCCAACGTCCTGACTTTC CAISGQSSGANVLTF
TRBD2 TRBJ2-1 TRBV10-3 - TGTGCCATCAGTGAGTCCACTAGCGGGAGTAATGGGCCTAACAATGAGCAGTTCTTC CAISESTSGSNGPNNEQFF
- TRBJ2-5 TRBV4-1 - TGCGCCAGCAGCCCACGACTAGACGGAGAGACCCAGTACTTC CASSPRLDGETQYF